The 13 T cell receptor beta chains reported below all come from one sample, sequenced in a study of T cell responses to AZD1222 COVID-19 vaccine. The method was immunoSEQ multiplex PCR; TCRdb's version includes in-frame clones alone and lacks a portion of them. The sample has just under 95,000 clones; 80% to 90% are singletons. Sequences were derived from peripheral blood, sampled on day 0 of AZD1222 vaccination. All receptors derive from an adult in good health.

The V gene is TRBV19, the J gene TRBJ1-2, with 7 positions matching TRBD1. Per germline, CDR1 LNHDA and CDR2 SQIVND (reference sequence). The CDR3 is 15 amino acids. Unmatched junction bases numbered 7, after V lost 4 bases and J lost 2 bases. The CDR3 region is CASSTPGQQNYGYTF. The CDR3 nucleotides are TGTGCCAGTAGTACTCCGGGACAGCAGAACTATGGCTACACCTTC.

This clone is a singleton in its sample. The chain links TRBV19 to TRBJ2-2; 7 bases are shared with TRBD1. Germline V gene sequence: CDR1 LNHDA, CDR2 SQIVND (reference sequence). With V trimmed by 5 bases and J by 4 bases, 7 bases remained unmatched. The CDR3 has 15 amino acids. The CDR3 here is CASSGPRTGTGELFF. DNA for the CDR3: TGTGCCAGTAGTGGACCGAGGACAGGCACCGGGGAGCTGTTTTTT.

Concerning this clone itself: At one end, the junction sequence differs from germline, possibly due to a read error. The chain couples TRBV5-1 to TRBJ2-5, with a possible D match to TRBD1 (7 bases). This CDR3 is 12 amino acids long. CDR1 and CDR2 (germline): SGHRS, YFSETQ. CDR3 sequence: CPSRGDGETQYF. The CDR3 DNA sequence: TGCCCCAGCAGGGGGGACGGGGAGACCCAGTACTTC.

V is TRBV5-5 and J is TRBJ1-1; 7 bases agree with TRBD1. Per germline, CDR1 SGHKS and CDR2 YYEKEE (reference sequence). The CDR3 length is 16 residues. V lost 2 bases, J lost 1 base, and 8 bases stayed unmatched. CDR3 nucleotide sequence: TGTGCCAGCAGCTTAGACAGGGTAAGGGAGAACACTGAAGCTTTCTTT. As protein: CASSLDRVRENTEAFF.

This chain connects TRBV4-2 to TRBJ1-4, with D possibly being TRBD1 (5 bases). Per germline, CDR1 LGHNA and CDR2 YNFKEQ. The CDR3 is 18 amino acids. V lost 2 bases to trimming and J lost 6 bases, with 22 bases between them. CDR3 nucleotides: TGTGCCAGCAGCCAATCTATGGGGAGGGGTAGACTTCATGAAAAACTGTTTTTT. This sequence encodes CASSQSMGRGRLHEKLFF.

The rearrangement links TRBV6-5 to TRBJ2-7; no reliable D call. Per the germline V gene, CDR1 is MNHEY and CDR2 is SVGAGI. V lost 2 bases and J 2 bases, leaving 13 bases between the germline ends. This CDR3 is 15 amino acids long. CDR3 sequence (DNA): TGTGCCAGCAGTTACGGGATGTCTATCCCCTACGAGCAGTACTTC. Its protein is CASSYGMSIPYEQYF.

There are a few counts of this clone. The CDR3 sequence is CASSPRDTRGSTEAFF. CDR3 DNA: TGTGCCAGCTCACCTCGGGACACTCGAGGAAGCACTGAAGCTTTCTTT. The chain carries TRBV18 and TRBJ1-1, with D perhaps TRBD1 (6 bases). The ends were cut back, 3 bases at V and 4 bases at J, with 18 bases in the middle. This CDR3 contains 16 residues. Germline CDR1 reads KGHSH; CDR2 reads LQKENI.

V gene TRBV14 combines with J gene TRBJ1-6; D is uncertain. The germline gives CDR1 SGHDN, CDR2 FVKESK. This CDR3 region has 14 residues. V lost 1 base and J 5 bases, leaving 6 bases between the germline ends. DNA for the CDR3: TGTGCCAGCAGCCAAGGGGGTCATAATTCACCCCTCCACTTT. Its translation is CASSQGGHNSPLHF.

The V and J genes are TRBV3-1 (or the pseudogene TRBV3-2) and TRBJ1-2; the D is unclear. The CDR3 is 11 amino acids. Germline values: CDR1 LGHDT, CDR2 YNNKEL (reference sequence). Trimming took 3 bases from V and 5 from J, leaving 4 bases between them. The CDR3 DNA is TGTGCCAGCAGCCAGTGGTATGGCTACACCTTC. Translated: CASSQWYGYTF.

V usage is TRBV7-8 and J usage is TRBJ1-5; D not resolved. Deletions cut 5 bases from V and 1 base from J, with 3 bases between. The CDR3 is 12 residues long. Germline V gene lookup returns CDR1 SGHVS and CDR2 FQNEAQ. The CDR3 bases are TGTGCCAGCAGCCACAGCAATCAGCCCCAGCATTTT. Translation: CASSHSNQPQHF.

The chain recombines TRBV11-1 with TRBJ1-2; D not resolved. Germline V CDR1 and CDR2: SGHAT, FQDESV (reference sequence). V lost 0 bases to trimming and J lost 2 bases, with 7 bases between them. The CDR3 spans 14 residues. In DNA, the CDR3 is TGTGCCAGCAGCTTAGCGGACCTAAACTATGGCTACACCTTC. It yields the protein CASSLADLNYGYTF.

The gene calls are TRBV30 and TRBJ2-3; TRBD2 matches 9 bases. The CDR3 runs to 15 residues. Germline V gene sequence: CDR1 GTSNPN, CDR2 SVGIG (reference sequence). V was pared by 2 bases and J by 6 bases, with 9 bases of the junction left unmatched. The CDR3 bases are TGTGCCTGGAGTCCCTCAGCGGGGGGTTGGGATACGCAGTATTTT. Translating it yields CAWSPSAGGWDTQYF.

The V gene is TRBV19, the J gene TRBJ2-7; 9 bases line up with TRBD2. Germline values: CDR1 LNHDA, CDR2 SQIVND (reference sequence). There are 15 residues in the CDR3. V lost 9 bases, J lost 2 bases, and 11 bases stayed unmatched. CDR3 sequence reads: CASRLTSGATYEQYF. CDR3 DNA sequence: TGTGCCAGCCGCTTGACTAGCGGAGCCACCTACGAGCAGTACTTC.